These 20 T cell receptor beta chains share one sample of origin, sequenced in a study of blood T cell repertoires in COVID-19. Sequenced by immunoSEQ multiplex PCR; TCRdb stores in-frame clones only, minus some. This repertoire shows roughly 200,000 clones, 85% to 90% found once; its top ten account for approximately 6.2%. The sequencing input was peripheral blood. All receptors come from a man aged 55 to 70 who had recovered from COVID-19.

The CDR3: CASSSQDRAEAFF. DNA of the CDR3: TGTGCCAGTAGTTCCCAGGACAGGGCTGAAGCTTTCTTT. The genes are TRBV19 and TRBJ1-1, with 8 positions matching TRBD1. From germline, CDR1 is LNHDA and CDR2 SQIVND (reference sequence). The CDR3 runs 13 residues. J lost 6 bases, V lost 5 bases, and 5 bases had no gene match. Variable domain in full (rest from reference TRBV19 and TRBJ1-1): DGGITQSPKYLFRKEGQNVTLSCEQNLNHDAMYWYRQDPGQGLRLIYYSQIVNDFQKGDIAEGYSVSREKKESFPLTVTSAQKNPTAFYLCASSSQDRAEAFFGQGTRLTVV.

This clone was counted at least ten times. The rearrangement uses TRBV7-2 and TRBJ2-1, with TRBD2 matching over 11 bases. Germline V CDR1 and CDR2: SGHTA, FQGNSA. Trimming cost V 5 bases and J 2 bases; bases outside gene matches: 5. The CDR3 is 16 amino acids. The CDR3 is CASSIGLAGPYNEQFF. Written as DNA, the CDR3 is TGTGCCAGCAGCATAGGACTAGCGGGCCCCTACAATGAGCAGTTCTTC.

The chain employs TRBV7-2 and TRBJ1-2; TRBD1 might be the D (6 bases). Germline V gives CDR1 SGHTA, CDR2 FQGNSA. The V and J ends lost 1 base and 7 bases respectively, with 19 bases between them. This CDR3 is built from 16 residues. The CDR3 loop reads CASSLEAGDSFIGYTF. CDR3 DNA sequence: TGTGCCAGCAGCTTAGAGGCAGGGGATAGTTTTATTGGCTACACCTTC.

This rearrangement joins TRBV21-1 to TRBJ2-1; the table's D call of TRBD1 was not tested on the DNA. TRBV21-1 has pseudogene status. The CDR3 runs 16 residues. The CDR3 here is CASSKNEIGVYNEQFF. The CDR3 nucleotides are TGTGCCAGCAGCAAAAATGAGATAGGGGTCTACAATGAGCAGTTCTTC.

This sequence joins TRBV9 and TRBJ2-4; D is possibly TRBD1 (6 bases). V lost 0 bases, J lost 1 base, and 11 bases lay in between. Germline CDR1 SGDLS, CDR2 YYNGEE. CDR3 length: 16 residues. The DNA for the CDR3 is TGTGCCAGCAGCGTAGAGGCAGGGGTTGCCAAAAACATTCAGTACTTC. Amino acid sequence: CASSVEAGVAKNIQYF. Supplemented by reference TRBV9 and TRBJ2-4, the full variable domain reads DSGVTQTPKHLITATGQRVTLRCSPRSGDLSVYWYQQSLDQGLQFLIQYYNGEERAKGNILERFSAQQFPDLHSELNLSSLELGDSALYFCASSVEAGVAKNIQYFGAGTRLSVL.

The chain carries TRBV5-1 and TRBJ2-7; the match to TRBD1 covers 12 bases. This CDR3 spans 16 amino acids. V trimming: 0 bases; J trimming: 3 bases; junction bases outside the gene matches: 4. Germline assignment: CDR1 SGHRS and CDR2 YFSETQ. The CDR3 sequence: CASSLAGTGGYYEQYF. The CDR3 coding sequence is TGCGCCAGCAGCTTGGCCGGGACAGGGGGCTACTACGAGCAGTACTTC.

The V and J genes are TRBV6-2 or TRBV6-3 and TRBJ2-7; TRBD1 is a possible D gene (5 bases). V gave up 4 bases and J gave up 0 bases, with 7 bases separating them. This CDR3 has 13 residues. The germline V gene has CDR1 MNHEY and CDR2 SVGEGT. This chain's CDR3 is CASSWGGSYEQYF. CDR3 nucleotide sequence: TGTGCCAGCAGTTGGGGCGGCTCCTACGAGCAGTACTTC.

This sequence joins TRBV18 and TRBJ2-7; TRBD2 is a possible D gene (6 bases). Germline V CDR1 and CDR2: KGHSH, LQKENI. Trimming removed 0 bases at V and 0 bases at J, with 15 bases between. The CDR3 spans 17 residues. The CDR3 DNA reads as TGTGCCAGCTCACCACCCGTCGCCGGCGGGACCTCCTACGAGCAGTACTTC. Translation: CASSPPVAGGTSYEQYF.

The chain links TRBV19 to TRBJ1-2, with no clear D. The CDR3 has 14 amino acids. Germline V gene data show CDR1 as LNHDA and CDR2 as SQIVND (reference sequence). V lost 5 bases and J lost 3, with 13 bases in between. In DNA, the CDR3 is TGTGCCAGTAGTGAGAGGGCCGGGGACTATGGCTACACCTTC. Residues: CASSERAGDYGYTF.

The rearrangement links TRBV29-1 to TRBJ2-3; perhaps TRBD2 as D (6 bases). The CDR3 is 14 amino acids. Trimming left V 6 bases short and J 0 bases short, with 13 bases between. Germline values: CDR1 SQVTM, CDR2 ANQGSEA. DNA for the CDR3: TGCAGCGTGGCAGGGAGGACTAGCACAGATACGCAGTATTTT. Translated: CSVAGRTSTDTQYF.

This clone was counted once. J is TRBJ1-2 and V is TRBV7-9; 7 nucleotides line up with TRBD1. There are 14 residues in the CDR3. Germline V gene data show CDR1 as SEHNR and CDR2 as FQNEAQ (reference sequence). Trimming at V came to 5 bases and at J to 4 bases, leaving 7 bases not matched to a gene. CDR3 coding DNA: TGTGCCAGCAGCCATAACGACAGGGCCTATGGCTACACCTTC. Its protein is CASSHNDRAYGYTF.

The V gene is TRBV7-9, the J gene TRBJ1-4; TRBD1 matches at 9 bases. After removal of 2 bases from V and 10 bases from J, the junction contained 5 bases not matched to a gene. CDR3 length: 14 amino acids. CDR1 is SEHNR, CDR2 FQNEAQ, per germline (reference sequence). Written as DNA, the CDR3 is TGTGCCAGCAGCTTACTGGGACAGGGTGGAAAACTGTTTTTT. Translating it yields CASSLLGQGGKLFF.

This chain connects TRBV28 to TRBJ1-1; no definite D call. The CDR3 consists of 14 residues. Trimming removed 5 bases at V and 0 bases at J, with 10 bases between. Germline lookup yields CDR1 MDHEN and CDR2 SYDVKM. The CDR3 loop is CASSEVGMNTEAFF. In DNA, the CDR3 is TGTGCCAGCAGTGAGGTAGGAATGAACACTGAAGCTTTCTTT.

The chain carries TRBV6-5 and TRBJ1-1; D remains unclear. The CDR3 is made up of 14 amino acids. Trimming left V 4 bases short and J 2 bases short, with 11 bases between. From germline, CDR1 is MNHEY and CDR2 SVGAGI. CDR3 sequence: CASSSPGSNTEAFF. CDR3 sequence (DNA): TGTGCCAGCAGTTCCCCGGGGAGTAACACTGAAGCTTTCTTT.

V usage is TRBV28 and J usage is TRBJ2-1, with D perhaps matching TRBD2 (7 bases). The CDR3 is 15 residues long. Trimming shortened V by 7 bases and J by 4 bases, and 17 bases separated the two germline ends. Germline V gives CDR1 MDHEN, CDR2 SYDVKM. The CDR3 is CASIGGATVYNEQFF. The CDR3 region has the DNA TGTGCCAGCATAGGGGGGGCTACGGTTTACAATGAGCAGTTCTTC.

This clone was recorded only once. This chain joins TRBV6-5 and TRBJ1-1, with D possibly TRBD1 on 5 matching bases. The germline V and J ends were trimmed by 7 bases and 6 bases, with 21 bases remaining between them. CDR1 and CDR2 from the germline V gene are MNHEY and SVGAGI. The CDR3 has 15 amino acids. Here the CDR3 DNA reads TGTGCCAGCACCCGGGTGGCGGGGCGGGGAGCTGAAGCTTTCTTT. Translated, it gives CASTRVAGRGAEAFF.

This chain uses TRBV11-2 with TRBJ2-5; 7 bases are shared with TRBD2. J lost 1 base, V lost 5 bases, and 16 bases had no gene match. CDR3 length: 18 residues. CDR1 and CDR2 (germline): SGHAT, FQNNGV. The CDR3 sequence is CASSPGAGGAGSQETQYF. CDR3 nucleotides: TGTGCCAGCAGCCCTGGAGCCGGGGGAGCGGGGAGCCAAGAGACCCAGTACTTC.

The chain's CDR3 is CASSLSDREDTGELFF. The CDR3 DNA follows: TGCGCCAGCAGCTTGTCCGACAGGGAGGACACCGGGGAGCTGTTTTTT. This sequence joins TRBV5-1 and TRBJ2-2; the D gene is possibly TRBD1 (7 bases). V lost 1 base, J lost 3 bases, and 13 bases lay in between. The germline V gene encodes CDR1 SGHRS and CDR2 YFSETQ. The CDR3 consists of 16 residues.

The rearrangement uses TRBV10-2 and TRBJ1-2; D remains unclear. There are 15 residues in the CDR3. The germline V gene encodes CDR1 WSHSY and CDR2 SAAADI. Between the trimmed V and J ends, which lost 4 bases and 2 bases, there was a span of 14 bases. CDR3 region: CASSVRMEENYGYTF. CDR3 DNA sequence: TGCGCCAGCAGTGTGAGGATGGAGGAAAACTATGGCTACACCTTC.

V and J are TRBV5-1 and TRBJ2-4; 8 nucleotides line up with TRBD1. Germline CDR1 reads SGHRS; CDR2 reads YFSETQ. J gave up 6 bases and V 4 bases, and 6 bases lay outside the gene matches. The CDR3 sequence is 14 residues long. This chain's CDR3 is CASSTPGQGNIQYF. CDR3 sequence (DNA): TGCGCCAGCAGCACTCCAGGACAGGGAAACATTCAGTACTTC.